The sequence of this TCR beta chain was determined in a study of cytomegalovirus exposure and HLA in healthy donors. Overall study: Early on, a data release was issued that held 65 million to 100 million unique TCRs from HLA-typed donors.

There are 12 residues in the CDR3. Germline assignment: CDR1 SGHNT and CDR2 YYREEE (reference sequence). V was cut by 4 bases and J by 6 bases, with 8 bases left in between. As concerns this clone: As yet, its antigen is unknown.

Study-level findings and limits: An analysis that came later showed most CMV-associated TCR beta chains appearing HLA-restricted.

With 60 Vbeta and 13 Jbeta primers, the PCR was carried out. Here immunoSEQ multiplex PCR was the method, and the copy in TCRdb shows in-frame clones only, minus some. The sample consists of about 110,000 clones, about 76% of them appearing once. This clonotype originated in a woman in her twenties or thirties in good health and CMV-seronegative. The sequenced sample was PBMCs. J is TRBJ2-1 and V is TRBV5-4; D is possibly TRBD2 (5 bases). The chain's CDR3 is CASSQRSNEQFF. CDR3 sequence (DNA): TGTGCCAGCAGCCAGCGGAGCAATGAGCAGTTCTTC.